These T cell receptor beta chains were read from a single sample in a study of blood T cell repertoires in COVID-19. Profiled with immunoSEQ multiplex PCR; TCRdb holds only in-frame clones, not every one. The sample yields under 50,000 clones, less than 95% seen once. Material for sequencing was peripheral blood. Receptors originate from a man aged 65-85 years with active COVID-19. Each CDR3 is given with its conserved first and last residue. The order of the fields is V gene, J gene, CDR3 protein.

TRBV6-1	TRBJ1-2	CASSDLLQGTYGYTF
TRBV6-5	TRBJ2-1	CASAGGHGANNEQFF
TRBV19	TRBJ2-5	CASSISGGRGETQYF
TRBV6-6	TRBJ1-1	CASSFKTGGTNTEAFF
TRBV19	TRBJ1-2	CASRQGVYGYTF
TRBV7-4	TRBJ2-1	CASSSKGLGTGSIYEQFF
TRBV5-5	TRBJ1-1	CASSFPGQNTEAFF
TRBV9	TRBJ2-3	CASSSMFSTDTQYF
TRBV3-1/TRBV3-2	TRBJ2-7	CASSRMTSLEQYF
TRBV7-9	TRBJ2-7	CASSFNTGNEQYF
TRBV18	TRBJ2-1	CASSPPGTSGEQFF
TRBV19	TRBJ1-2	CASRSTTGGNYGYTF
TRBV4-1	TRBJ1-1	CASSQADRGTEAFF
TRBV7-2	TRBJ2-6	CASREQQPGANVLTF
TRBV7-9	TRBJ2-1	CASSPVIGPYNEQFF
TRBV7-9	TRBJ2-7	CASSPGLAGATAYEQYF
TRBV7-2	TRBJ1-1	CASSPATGWAFF
TRBV14	TRBJ1-2	CASSRSRGTNYGYTF
TRBV25-1	TRBJ2-7	CASSEGQVFYEQYF
TRBV5-1	TRBJ2-1	CASSLSSGALNEQFF
TRBV28	TRBJ2-6	CASSQYGGSGANVLTF
TRBV7-9	TRBJ2-7	CASSYSRGFRDEQYF
TRBV2	TRBJ2-3	CASSEQQGSTDTQYF
TRBV7-9	TRBJ2-1	CASRATGIYMFF
TRBV6-5	TRBJ2-4	CASSYDRNIQYF
TRBV5-8	TRBJ1-2	CASSLLQGGYTF
TRBV10-2	TRBJ2-3	CASKRDLKDTQYF
TRBV10-3	TRBJ2-2	CAISVRTGELFF
TRBV3-1/TRBV3-2	TRBJ2-3	CASSQDRGGLMETQYF
TRBV24-1	TRBJ1-5	CATSAGRDQPQHF
TRBV4-2	TRBJ2-5	CASSLGTSGGEETQYF
TRBV2	TRBJ1-1	CASRDDSFEAFF
TRBV28	TRBJ2-7	CASSLPQGSLWEQYF
TRBV3-1/TRBV3-2	TRBJ1-6	CASRGQGPSPLHF
TRBV7-2	TRBJ2-5	CASSLREGRTQETQYF